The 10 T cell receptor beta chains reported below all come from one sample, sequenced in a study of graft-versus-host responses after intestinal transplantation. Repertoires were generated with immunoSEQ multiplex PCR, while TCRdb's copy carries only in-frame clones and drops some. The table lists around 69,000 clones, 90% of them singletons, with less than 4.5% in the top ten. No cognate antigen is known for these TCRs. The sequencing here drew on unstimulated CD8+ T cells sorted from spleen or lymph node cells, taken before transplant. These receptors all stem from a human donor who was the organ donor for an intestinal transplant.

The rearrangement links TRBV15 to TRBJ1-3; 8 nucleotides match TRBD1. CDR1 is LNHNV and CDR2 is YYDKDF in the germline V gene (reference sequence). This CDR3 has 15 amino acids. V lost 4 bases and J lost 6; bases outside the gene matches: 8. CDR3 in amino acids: CATSKDRGYENTIYF. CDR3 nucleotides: TGTGCCACCAGCAAAGACAGGGGATACGAAAACACCATATATTTT.

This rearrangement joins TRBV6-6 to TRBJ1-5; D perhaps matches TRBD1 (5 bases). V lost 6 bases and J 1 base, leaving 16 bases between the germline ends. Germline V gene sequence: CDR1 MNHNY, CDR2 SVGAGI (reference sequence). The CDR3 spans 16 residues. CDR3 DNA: TGTGCCAGCAGATACCCTTCGGGGGAGAGCAATCAGCCCCAGCATTTT. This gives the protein CASRYPSGESNQPQHF.

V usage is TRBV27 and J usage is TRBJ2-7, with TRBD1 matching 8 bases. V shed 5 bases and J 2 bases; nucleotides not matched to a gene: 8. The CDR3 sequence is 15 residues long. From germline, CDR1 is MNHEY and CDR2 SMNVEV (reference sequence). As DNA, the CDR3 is TGTGCCAGCAGTACCTCTGGACAGGGAGCCTACGAGCAGTACGTC. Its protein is CASSTSGQGAYEQYV.

The CDR3 loop reads CASSGVNTEAFF. CDR3 DNA: TGCGCCAGCAGCGGGGTGAACACTGAAGCTTTCTTT. The rearrangement joins TRBV10-2 to TRBJ1-1; no firm D call. CDR1 is WSHSY, CDR2 SAAADI, per germline. The V end was cut by 6 bases, the J end by 0 bases, with 5 bases between. The CDR3 has 12 residues.

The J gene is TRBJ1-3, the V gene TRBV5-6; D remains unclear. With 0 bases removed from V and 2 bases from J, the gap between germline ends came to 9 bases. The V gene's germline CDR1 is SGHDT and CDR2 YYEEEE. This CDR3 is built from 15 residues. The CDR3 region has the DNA TGTGCCAGCAGCTTGGCCGGTCGAGCTGGAAACACCATATATTTT. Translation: CASSLAGRAGNTIYF.

The CDR3 DNA reads TGTGCCAGCAGTTATTCGACAGGGAACACTGAAGCTTTCTTT. Amino acids: CASSYSTGNTEAFF. This chain joins TRBV6-5 and TRBJ1-1, with TRBD1 as a possible D gene (6 bases). Trimming shortened V by 3 bases and J by 1 base, and 9 bases separated the two germline ends. The CDR3 is 14 amino acids. CDR1 and CDR2 (germline): MNHEY, SVGAGI.

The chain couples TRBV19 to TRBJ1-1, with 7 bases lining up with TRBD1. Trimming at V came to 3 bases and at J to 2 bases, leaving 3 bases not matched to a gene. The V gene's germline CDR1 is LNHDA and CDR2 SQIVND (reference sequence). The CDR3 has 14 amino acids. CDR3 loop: CASSIWDSNTEAFF. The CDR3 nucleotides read TGTGCCAGTAGTATCTGGGACAGCAACACTGAAGCTTTCTTT.

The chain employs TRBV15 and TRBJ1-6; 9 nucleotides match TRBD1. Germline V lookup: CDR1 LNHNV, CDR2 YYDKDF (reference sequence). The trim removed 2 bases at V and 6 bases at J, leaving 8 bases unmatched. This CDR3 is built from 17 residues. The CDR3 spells CATSRRGTGTRNSPLHF. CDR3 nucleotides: TGTGCCACCAGCAGACGAGGGACAGGGACACGTAATTCACCCCTCCACTTT.

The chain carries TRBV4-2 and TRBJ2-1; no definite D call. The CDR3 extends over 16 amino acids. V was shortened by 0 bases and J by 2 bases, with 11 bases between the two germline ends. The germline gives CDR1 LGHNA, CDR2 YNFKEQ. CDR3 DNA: TGTGCCAGCAGCCAAGATTCGGTAGATACCTACAATGAGCAGTTCTTC. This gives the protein CASSQDSVDTYNEQFF.

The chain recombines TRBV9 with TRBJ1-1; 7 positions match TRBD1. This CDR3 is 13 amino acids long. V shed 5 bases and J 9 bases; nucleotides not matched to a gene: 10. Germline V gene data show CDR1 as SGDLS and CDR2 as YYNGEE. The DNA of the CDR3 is TGTGCCAGCAGGTCACCAACAGGGGAAAAAGCTTTCTTT. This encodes CASRSPTGEKAFF.